The text below deals with one T cell receptor beta chain. V lost 5 bases, J lost 9 bases, and 16 bases lay in between. Germline CDR1 is SEHNR and CDR2 is FQNEAQ (reference sequence). The CDR3 consists of 13 residues. Sequencing was performed with immunoSEQ multiplex PCR; in TCRdb, only in-frame clones are kept and a portion is missing. The sample has roughly 760,000 clones; 74% are singletons. This specimen comes from a study of shared clonotypes between healthy human individuals. Study-level information: The study used three CD4 naive, three CD4 memory, two CD8 naive and one CD8 memory plate per donor.

This sequence originates from a woman aged 25 to 39 in good health. V usage is TRBV7-9 and J usage is TRBJ1-2; D is uncertain. The sample taken for sequencing was memory CD4+ T cells sorted from blood. Subset noted: CD45RA-negative fraction. The CDR3 here is CASSPGWRESYTF. CDR3 coding DNA: TGTGCCAGCAGCCCCGGATGGCGAGAAAGCTACACCTTC.